This T cell receptor (beta chain) was observed in a study of blood T cell repertoires in COVID-19. Across the whole study: PBMCs, B-cell-depleted T cells, or T cells were the source of the cDNA or gDNA that made up the material.

Only in-frame clones appear in the TCRdb table, and some are missing; sequencing was by immunoSEQ multiplex PCR. Among some 110,000 clones listed, less than 90% were seen once. The clonotype originates from a man in his 70s who had recovered from COVID-19. Sequencing input: peripheral blood.

The CDR3 sequence is CSVGKANTEAFF. DNA for the CDR3: TGCAGCGTTGGTAAAGCGAACACTGAAGCTTTCTTT. The genes are TRBV29-1 and TRBJ1-1; D call uncertain. The CDR3 is 12 residues long. V gave up 4 bases and J gave up 1 base, with 7 bases separating them. Per the germline V gene, CDR1 is SQVTM and CDR2 is ANQGSEA.